This T cell receptor (beta chain) was observed in a study of shared clonotypes between healthy human individuals. Notes on the study in general: Naive subsets usually exceeded memory subsets in estimated richness. A handful of donors showed sharing of around 5% of naive CD4 clonotypes. Represented genetic and exposure-history diversity was restricted by having few donors.

All donors were Caucasian adults living in Nashville, Tennessee. TCRdb keeps only in-frame clones here, not all; method: immunoSEQ multiplex PCR. Of some 380,000 clones in the sample, about 97% were seen once. Turning to this clone: Its target is not known. The sample carries other DNA sequences with the same CDR3.

Sequencing was carried out using memory CD8+ T cells sorted from blood. Subset here: CD45RO+ cells pooled with CCR7-negative TemRA cells. The sequence came from a man aged 30-40 years in good health.

The CDR3 DNA is TGTGCCAGCAGTTTTAGGGGGGCTGGGGCCAACGTCCTGACTTTC. Translated, it gives CASSFRGAGANVLTF. V and J are TRBV27 and TRBJ2-6; D might be TRBD1 or TRBD2, each matching 6 bases. The ends were cut back, 3 bases at V and 2 bases at J, with 8 bases in the middle. Looked up from germline, CDR1 is MNHEY and CDR2 is SMNVEV (reference sequence). The CDR3 covers 15 residues.